This is a list of T cell receptor beta chains from one sample in a study of cytomegalovirus exposure and HLA in healthy donors. Data came from immunoSEQ multiplex PCR; TCRdb stores just in-frame clones and leaves some out. In the table there are about 100,000 clones, under 80% of which are singletons. Material for sequencing was PBMCs. Receptors originate from a man between 40 and 49 years old in good health and CMV-seronegative. CDR3s leave out the opening cysteine and the closing phenylalanine or tryptophan. Fields, in order: J gene, V gene, CDR3 protein.

j_gene: TRBJ1-1; v_gene: TRBV7-9; CDR3aa: SSSLGQGERAF
j_gene: TRBJ1-1; v_gene: TRBV7-2; CDR3aa: ASSLGSGGSAGTEAF
j_gene: TRBJ1-2; v_gene: TRBV5-8; CDR3aa: ASSGPANYGYT
j_gene: TRBJ2-5; v_gene: TRBV19; CDR3aa: ASSIFFGASGLETQY
j_gene: TRBJ1-4; v_gene: TRBV5-1; CDR3aa: ASSFNLGATNEKLF
j_gene: TRBJ2-2; v_gene: TRBV7-9; CDR3aa: ASRAGTENTGELF
j_gene: TRBJ1-2; v_gene: TRBV25-1; CDR3aa: ASSESQFDRGQGYT
j_gene: TRBJ2-2; v_gene: TRBV5-4; CDR3aa: ASSSRTSGGMNTGELF
j_gene: TRBJ2-3; v_gene: TRBV5-4; CDR3aa: ASSPTAGTDTQY
j_gene: TRBJ2-2; v_gene: TRBV28; CDR3aa: ASSIGTAPGELF
j_gene: TRBJ1-1; v_gene: TRBV6-1; CDR3aa: ASSGTQGRTEAF
j_gene: TRBJ1-2; v_gene: TRBV7-9; CDR3aa: ASSLTGAYGYT
j_gene: TRBJ2-6; v_gene: TRBV5-1; CDR3aa: ASSSTGQGGTGANVLT
j_gene: TRBJ2-1; v_gene: TRBV7-2; CDR3aa: ASSLAGTTSYNEQF
j_gene: TRBJ1-1; v_gene: TRBV7-9; CDR3aa: SIPGQGWTEAF
j_gene: TRBJ2-3; v_gene: TRBV29-1; CDR3aa: GVELTSGGYTDTQY
j_gene: TRBJ2-5; v_gene: TRBV4-3; CDR3aa: ASSQGQGPQETQY
j_gene: TRBJ2-2; v_gene: TRBV5-1; CDR3aa: ASSLGGTTGELF
j_gene: TRBJ2-2; v_gene: TRBV7-3; CDR3aa: ASSSDSNTGELF
j_gene: TRBJ1-3; v_gene: TRBV7-2; CDR3aa: ASSLVPPFSGNTIY
j_gene: TRBJ1-1; v_gene: TRBV6-4; CDR3aa: ASRAGTGGGEAF
j_gene: TRBJ1-1; v_gene: TRBV5-1; CDR3aa: ASSLGRTAMNTEAF
j_gene: TRBJ1-5; v_gene: TRBV7-9; CDR3aa: ASSPGGNQPQH
j_gene: TRBJ2-5; v_gene: TRBV27; CDR3aa: ASSSQSRGIYQETQY
j_gene: TRBJ1-3; v_gene: TRBV29-1; CDR3aa: SVDVQMNGNTIY
j_gene: TRBJ2-3; v_gene: TRBV5-6; CDR3aa: ASASGGPLTDTQY
j_gene: TRBJ2-5; v_gene: TRBV27; CDR3aa: ASSLSGDRGGSETQY
j_gene: TRBJ1-1; v_gene: TRBV5-1; CDR3aa: ASSLAAGFGNTEAF
j_gene: TRBJ1-3; v_gene: TRBV18; CDR3aa: ASSPAGVGNTIY
j_gene: TRBJ2-3; v_gene: TRBV5-1; CDR3aa: ASSLEASGGTLYTDTQY
j_gene: TRBJ2-3; v_gene: TRBV10-1; CDR3aa: ASSDPGVSLADTQY
j_gene: TRBJ2-5; v_gene: TRBV5-1; CDR3aa: ASSRGQGFGGETQY
j_gene: TRBJ2-5; v_gene: TRBV11-3; CDR3aa: ASSLGAQETQY
j_gene: TRBJ2-1; v_gene: TRBV4-3; CDR3aa: ASSPRLASYNEQF
j_gene: TRBJ2-5; v_gene: TRBV11-2; CDR3aa: ASSFKLTDRGSQETQY
j_gene: TRBJ1-4; v_gene: TRBV5-1; CDR3aa: ASSYGLISNEKLF
j_gene: TRBJ2-2; v_gene: TRBV13; CDR3aa: ASSLGQGWELF
j_gene: TRBJ1-1; v_gene: TRBV7-6; CDR3aa: ASSLAGNTEAF
j_gene: TRBJ2-2; v_gene: TRBV10-2; CDR3aa: ASTRQGDTGELF
j_gene: TRBJ2-1; v_gene: TRBV6-4; CDR3aa: ASSTGYSSYNEQF
j_gene: TRBJ1-3; v_gene: TRBV19; CDR3aa: ASSARQGRGNTIY
j_gene: TRBJ1-1; v_gene: TRBV5-1; CDR3aa: ASNLMGGREGTEAF
j_gene: TRBJ1-5; v_gene: TRBV19; CDR3aa: ASRQGSGGNQPQH
j_gene: TRBJ2-3; v_gene: TRBV5-1; CDR3aa: ASRSKAGEGTDTQY
j_gene: TRBJ2-5; v_gene: TRBV7-9; CDR3aa: ASSSSRGPHETQY
j_gene: TRBJ1-2; v_gene: TRBV11-1; CDR3aa: ASSPGQAAYGYT
j_gene: TRBJ1-5; v_gene: TRBV7-7; CDR3aa: ASSRTREKQPQH